These 27 T cell receptor beta chains originate from one sample sequenced in a study of cytomegalovirus exposure and HLA in healthy donors. The study ran its PCR with 60 Vbeta and 13 Jbeta primers. TCRdb's table, derived via immunoSEQ multiplex PCR, lists solely in-frame clones and lacks some. The sample has just over 150,000 clones; around 82% are singletons. The sample comprised PBMCs. The receptors come from a woman aged 50 to 60 in good health and CMV-seropositive.

J is TRBJ2-7 and V is TRBV29-1; TRBD1 agrees at 9 bases. Trimming took 5 bases from V and 4 from J; bases not matched to a gene: 9. CDR1 is SQVTM and CDR2 is ANQGSEA in the germline V gene. The CDR3 totals 14 residues. CDR3 nucleotide sequence: TGCAGCGTTACAGGGGGCGAAATGGGATACGAGCAGTACTTC. Translating it yields CSVTGGEMGYEQYF.

This clone has a single count. The chain couples TRBV6-5 to TRBJ1-6; TRBD1 is a possible D gene (5 bases). The V gene lost 4 bases and the J gene lost 10 bases, with 11 bases spanning the gap. This CDR3 has 13 amino acids. Germline CDR1 MNHEY, CDR2 SVGAGI. The CDR3 region has the DNA TGTGCCAGCAGTTTTGGGGCTGGCTCACCCCTCCACTTT. Its translation: CASSFGAGSPLHF.

This sequence joins TRBV30 and TRBJ2-5; TRBD2 agrees at 8 bases. CDR3 size: 14 residues. Trimming at V came to 3 bases and at J to 5 bases, leaving 8 bases not matched to a gene. Germline loops: CDR1 GTSNPN, CDR2 SVGIG (reference sequence). CDR3 in DNA: TGTGCCTGGAGCGGGGGGGGGCTTGGGGAGACCCAGTACTTC. The encoded protein is CAWSGGGLGETQYF. The full variable domain, in which reference TRBV30 and TRBJ2-5 provide the parts outside the CDR3, is SQTIHQWPATLVQPVGSPLSLECTVEGTSNPNLYWYRQAAGRGLQLLFYSVGIGQISSEVPQNLSASRPQDRQFILSSKKLLLSDSGFYLCAWSGGGLGETQYFGPGTRLLVL.

The V and J genes are TRBV28 and TRBJ2-4, with D possibly being TRBD2 (5 bases). Deletions cut 3 bases from V and 0 bases from J, with 9 bases between. The CDR3 runs 15 residues. Per germline, CDR1 MDHEN and CDR2 SYDVKM. CDR3 amino acids: CASSFEGLAKNIQYF. CDR3 bases: TGTGCCAGCAGTTTTGAGGGTTTAGCCAAAAACATTCAGTACTTC.

This chain uses TRBV27 with TRBJ2-3; TRBD2 aligns across 7 bases. Germline V gene sequence: CDR1 MNHEY, CDR2 SMNVEV (reference sequence). The CDR3 extends over 18 amino acids. The trim removed 5 bases at V and 3 bases at J, leaving 17 bases unmatched. The CDR3 loop reads CASSRMAISGFRTDTQYF. In DNA form, the CDR3 reads TGTGCCAGCAGTAGGATGGCTATTAGCGGGTTTAGGACAGATACGCAGTATTTT.

The rearrangement uses TRBV2 and TRBJ2-7, with TRBD2 as a possible D gene (6 bases). In germline, CDR1 is SNHLY, CDR2 FYNNEI. CDR3 length: 15 amino acids. Trimming shortened V by 5 bases and J by 4 bases, and 18 bases separated the two germline ends. The CDR3 loop is CASSTARGIDYEQYF. Written as DNA, the CDR3 is TGTGCCAGCAGTACTGCCCGGGGGATCGATTACGAGCAGTACTTC.

The chain employs TRBV6-1 and TRBJ1-2, with unresolved D. V was clipped by 4 bases and J by 4 bases, with 7 bases between them. CDR1 and CDR2 from the germline V gene are MNHNS and SASEGT. The CDR3 length is 12 residues. The CDR3 loop reads CASSVEFYGYTF. Here the CDR3 DNA reads TGTGCCAGCAGTGTTGAGTTCTATGGCTACACCTTC.

The chain carries TRBV7-8 and TRBJ1-2, with 9 positions matching TRBD1. The CDR3 totals 13 residues. Germline V CDR1 and CDR2: SGHVS, FQNEAQ. The junction had 6 bases not matched to a gene; V was cut back by 6 bases and J by 7 bases. CDR3 nucleotides: TGTGCCAGCAGACGGGACAGGGACTTTGGCTACACCTTC. Residues: CASRRDRDFGYTF.

To note about this clone: At one of its ends the junction is not consistent with the germline gene, which may arise from a read error. The chain couples TRBV7-9 to TRBJ2-7; TRBD1 matches 9 bases. The germline V gene encodes CDR1 SEHNR and CDR2 FQNEAQ (reference sequence). The CDR3 runs 15 residues. CDR3 protein: CSSSKTGGLLYEQYF. As DNA, the CDR3 is TGTTCCAGCAGCAAAACAGGGGGCTTGCTGTACGAGCAGTACTTC.

The chain couples TRBV7-3 to TRBJ2-1; tentative D call: TRBD2 (5 bases). V lost 5 bases and J 0 bases, leaving 11 bases between the germline ends. The CDR3 loop spans 15 amino acids. Germline values: CDR1 SGHTA, CDR2 FQGTGA. The CDR3 sequence: CASSMGGSSYNEQFF. The CDR3 coding sequence is TGTGCCAGCAGCATGGGTGGGAGCTCCTACAATGAGCAGTTCTTC.

The V call is TRBV11-2, the J call TRBJ2-1; 7 nucleotides align to TRBD2. V trimming: 6 bases; J trimming: 8 bases; junction bases outside the gene matches: 16. Germline values: CDR1 SGHAT, CDR2 FQNNGV. The CDR3 loop spans 16 amino acids. The CDR3 reads CASRSGTTLNGDEQFF. The CDR3 DNA follows: TGTGCCAGCAGATCGGGGACTACCCTAAATGGGGATGAGCAGTTCTTC.

In its sample, this clone was seen once. This chain connects TRBV7-2 to TRBJ1-3; D is ambiguous. The CDR3 extends over 15 amino acids. Trimming took off 5 bases at V and 0 bases at J, with 11 bases between the two ends. Germline CDR1 reads SGHTA; CDR2 reads FQGNSA. CDR3 protein: CASSTGVNSGNTIYF. For the CDR3, the DNA is TGTGCCAGCAGCACCGGGGTCAACTCTGGAAACACCATATATTTT.

This clone was seen only once. Compared with germline, one end of the junction differs, possibly owing to a read error. The chain carries TRBV10-3 and TRBJ2-7; D is uncertain. The CDR3 spans 12 residues. CDR1 is ENHRY and CDR2 is SYGVKD in the germline V gene. The CDR3 nucleotides read TGTGCCATCAGTGATTACGACGGAGTGCCCTTTTTC. Its protein is CAISDYDGVPFF.

Concerning this clone: One junction end does not reproduce the germline sequence, and a read error may be involved. The rearrangement uses TRBV6-5 and TRBJ1-2, with D perhaps TRBD1 (6 bases). Per germline, CDR1 MNHEY and CDR2 SVGAGI. This CDR3 has 14 amino acids. Here the CDR3 DNA reads TGTGCCACCAGTTTGGGAGGGGGGGCCTATGGCTACACCTTC. Its protein is CATSLGGGAYGYTF.

CDR3 coding DNA: TGTGCCAGCGTGGAGTTAGCGGGGGGTAACACCGGGGAGCTGTTTTTT. It specifies CASVELAGGNTGELFF. The chain is built from TRBV7-6 and TRBJ2-2, with TRBD2 matching 10 bases. The CDR3 length is 16 residues. Per the germline V gene, CDR1 is SGHVS and CDR2 is FNYEAQ. V was pared by 8 bases and J by 2 bases, with 8 bases of the junction left unmatched.

This chain uses TRBV9 with TRBJ2-1, with D possibly being TRBD1 (5 bases). Trimming cost V 0 bases and J 4 bases, with 11 bases left between them. Looked up from germline, CDR1 is SGDLS and CDR2 is YYNGEE. The length of the CDR3 is 15 residues. Here the CDR3 DNA reads TGTGCCAGCAGCGTAGAGGGGTCGTTTTACAATGAGCAGTTCTTC. This encodes CASSVEGSFYNEQFF.

The chain has TRBV2 and TRBJ2-6; tentatively, D is TRBD2 (5 bases). There are 14 residues in the CDR3. Germline-derived CDR1 and CDR2 are SNHLY and FYNNEI. The germline V and J ends were trimmed by 8 bases and 0 bases, with 8 bases remaining between them. Written as DNA, the CDR3 is TGTGCCAGCCTGAGGGACTCTGGGGCCAACGTCCTGACTTTC. Amino acids: CASLRDSGANVLTF. Full variable domain (missing parts from reference TRBV2 and TRBJ2-6): EPEVTQTPSHQVTQMGQEVILRCVPISNHLYFYWYRQILGQKVEFLVSFYNNEISEKSEIFDDQFSVERPDGSNFTLKIRSTKLEDSAMYFCASLRDSGANVLTFGAGSRLTVL.

The chain joins TRBV7-9 to TRBJ1-2; the match to TRBD1 covers 9 bases. Germline V lookup: CDR1 SEHNR, CDR2 FQNEAQ (reference sequence). J lost 4 bases, V lost 1 base, and 4 bases had no gene match. The CDR3 totals 15 residues. For the CDR3, the DNA is TGTGCCAGCAGCTTAGTTGACAGGGGGAGCTATGGCTACACCTTC. It specifies CASSLVDRGSYGYTF.

This rearrangement joins TRBV7-9 to TRBJ2-5; 11 bases agree with TRBD1. CDR1 is SEHNR, CDR2 FQNEAQ, per germline (reference sequence). The CDR3 is made up of 14 amino acids. The chain's CDR3 is CATTEGTGGETQYF. The CDR3 DNA reads as TGTGCTACGACGGAAGGGACAGGGGGAGAGACCCAGTACTTC.

V gene TRBV6-1 combines with J gene TRBJ1-5, with TRBD1 matching 7 bases. Germline lookup yields CDR1 MNHNS and CDR2 SASEGT. The CDR3 totals 14 residues. The ends lost 6 bases at V and 3 bases at J; junction bases unmatched: 5. Here the CDR3 DNA reads TGTGCCAGCAGAAAGACAGGGAACAATCAGCCCCAGCATTTT. Encoded protein: CASRKTGNNQPQHF.

The chain employs TRBV2 and TRBJ2-1, with 12 positions matching TRBD2. V shed 2 bases and J 0 bases; nucleotides not matched to a gene: 8. The germline V gene encodes CDR1 SNHLY and CDR2 FYNNEI. The CDR3 contains 19 residues. This chain's CDR3 is CASSESASGGESSYNEQFF. The CDR3 bases are TGTGCCAGCAGTGAATCGGCTAGCGGGGGGGAAAGCTCCTACAATGAGCAGTTCTTC.

There are a few counts of this clone. The chain has TRBV5-4 and TRBJ2-3; the D gene is possibly TRBD2 (6 bases). Trimming shortened V by 4 bases and J by 2 bases, and 14 bases separated the two germline ends. CDR1 SGHNT and CDR2 YYREEE come from the germline V gene (reference sequence). The CDR3 has 15 amino acids. DNA of the CDR3: TGTGCCAGCAGCCAGCAGGGACTGAACACAGATACGCAGTATTTT. This gives the protein CASSQQGLNTDTQYF. The variable domain in full, completed from reference TRBV5-4 and TRBJ2-3, reads ETGVTQSPTHLIKTRGQQVTLRCSSQSGHNTVSWYQQALGQGPQFIFQYYREEENGRGNFPPRFSGLQFPNYSSELNVNALELDDSALYLCASSQQGLNTDTQYFGPGTRLTVL.

V gene TRBV19 combines with J gene TRBJ1-2; unclear D gene. Germline V gives CDR1 LNHDA, CDR2 SQIVND (reference sequence). This CDR3 has 13 amino acids. Deletions cut 5 bases from V and 8 bases from J, with 15 bases between. In nucleotides, the CDR3 is TGTGCCAGTAGTTCGCAGGCTTCGCGCGGCTACACCTTC. Translating gives CASSSQASRGYTF.

V gene TRBV5-6 combines with J gene TRBJ2-7, with D hard to call. The CDR3 length is 12 residues. The V end was cut by 7 bases, the J end by 6 bases, with 14 bases between. The germline V gene encodes CDR1 SGHDT and CDR2 YYEEEE. The CDR3 sequence is CASDSISPEQYF. The CDR3 nucleotides are TGTGCCAGCGACTCGATAAGTCCCGAGCAGTACTTC.

This chain links TRBV13 with TRBJ2-2; D is undetermined. V was shortened by 4 bases and J by 3 bases, with 3 bases between the two germline ends. The CDR3 length is 12 residues. From germline, CDR1 is PRHDT and CDR2 FYEKMQ (reference sequence). CDR3 protein: CASSSYTGELFF. The CDR3 DNA follows: TGTGCCAGCAGCTCCTACACCGGGGAGCTGTTTTTT.

The chain couples TRBV9 to TRBJ2-3; 14 positions match TRBD2. V was pared by 3 bases and J by 6 bases, with 6 bases of the junction left unmatched. Germline V gives CDR1 SGDLS, CDR2 YYNGEE. CDR3 length equals 16 residues. The CDR3 sequence: CASSETSGGAGDTQYF. In nucleotides, the CDR3 is TGTGCCAGCAGCGAGACTAGCGGGGGGGCAGGCGATACGCAGTATTTT.

The chain carries TRBV10-3 and TRBJ1-1, with D hard to call. Germline lookup yields CDR1 ENHRY and CDR2 SYGVKD. The CDR3 loop spans 15 amino acids. V lost 10 bases, J lost 5 bases, and 23 bases lay in between. The CDR3: CATDAVEGGKTEAFF. CDR3 DNA: TGTGCCACCGACGCCGTTGAGGGAGGTAAAACTGAAGCTTTCTTT.